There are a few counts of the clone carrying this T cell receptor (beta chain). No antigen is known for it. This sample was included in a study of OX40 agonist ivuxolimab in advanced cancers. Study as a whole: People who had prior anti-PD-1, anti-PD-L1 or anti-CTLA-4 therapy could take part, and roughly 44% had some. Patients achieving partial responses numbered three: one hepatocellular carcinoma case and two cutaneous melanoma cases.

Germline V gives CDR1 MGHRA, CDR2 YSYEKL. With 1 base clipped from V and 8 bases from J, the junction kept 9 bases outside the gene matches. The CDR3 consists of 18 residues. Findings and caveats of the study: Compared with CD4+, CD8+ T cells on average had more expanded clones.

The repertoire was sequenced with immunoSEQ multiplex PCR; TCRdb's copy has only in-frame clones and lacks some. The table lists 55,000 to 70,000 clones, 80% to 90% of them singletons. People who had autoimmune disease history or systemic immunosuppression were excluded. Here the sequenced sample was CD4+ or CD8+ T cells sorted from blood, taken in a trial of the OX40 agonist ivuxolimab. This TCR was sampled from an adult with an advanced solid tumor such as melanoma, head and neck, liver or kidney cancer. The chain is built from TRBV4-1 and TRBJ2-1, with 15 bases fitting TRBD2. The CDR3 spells CASSQGPEGLAGGYEQFF. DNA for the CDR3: TGCGCCAGCAGCCAAGGCCCGGAGGGACTAGCGGGAGGATATGAGCAGTTCTTC.